The 10 T cell receptor beta chains below were found in one sample sequenced in a study of OX40 agonist ivuxolimab in advanced cancers. Using immunoSEQ multiplex PCR, the repertoire was profiled, and TCRdb retains in-frame clones only, with some absent. Of 72,000 or so clones listed, nearly 90% are singletons. The sample was CD4+ or CD8+ T cells sorted from blood, taken in a trial of the OX40 agonist ivuxolimab. These receptors were obtained from an adult with an advanced solid tumor such as melanoma, head and neck, liver or kidney cancer.

The gene calls are TRBV5-4 and TRBJ2-2; D unclear. CDR3 size: 16 residues. The germline V gene encodes CDR1 SGHNT and CDR2 YYREEE (reference sequence). The V end was cut by 0 bases, the J end by 1 base, with 10 bases between. The CDR3 spells CASSLGQALNTGELFF. For the CDR3, the DNA is TGTGCCAGCAGCTTGGGGCAGGCACTGAACACCGGGGAGCTGTTTTTT.

The chain carries TRBV5-1 and TRBJ2-7; 10 positions agree with TRBD1. Germline V gives CDR1 SGHRS, CDR2 YFSETQ. Trimming removed 4 bases from V and 5 bases from J; junction bases left unmatched: 9. The CDR3 runs to 15 residues. The CDR3 here is CASSIRQGARDEQYF. CDR3 DNA: TGCGCCAGCAGCATCCGACAGGGGGCGCGAGACGAGCAGTACTTC. Combining the CDR3 with reference TRBV5-1 and TRBJ2-7 gives the whole variable domain KAGVTQTPRYLIKTRGQQVTLSCSPISGHRSVSWYQQTPGQGLQFLFEYFSETQRNKGNFPGRFSGRQFSNSRSEMNVSTLELGDSALYLCASSIRQGARDEQYFGPGTRLTVT.

The genes are TRBV7-2 and TRBJ1-1, with D hard to call. Trimming removed 4 bases from V and 0 bases from J, with 9 bases in between. The length of the CDR3 is 14 residues. From germline, CDR1 is SGHTA and CDR2 FQGNSA. The CDR3 here is CASSSHGVNTEAFF. As DNA, the CDR3 is TGTGCCAGCAGCTCCCATGGGGTGAACACTGAAGCTTTCTTT.

This clone is a singleton in its sample. CDR3 DNA: TGTGCCAGCAGCCAAGTTTCCATCCCTTCCTACAATGAGCAGTTCTTC. Amino acid sequence: CASSQVSIPSYNEQFF. The chain carries TRBV4-2 and TRBJ2-1; D is undetermined. Per the germline V gene, CDR1 is LGHNA and CDR2 is YNFKEQ. Deletions cut 1 base from V and 1 base from J, with 11 bases between. The length of the CDR3 is 16 residues.

CDR3 residues: CASSLLGETQYF. The DNA for the CDR3 is TGTGCCAGCAGTTTATTGGGGGAGACCCAGTACTTC. The chain combines TRBV28 with TRBJ2-5; D uncertain. The V end was cut by 1 base, the J end by 5 bases, with 5 bases between. Germline V gives CDR1 MDHEN, CDR2 SYDVKM. The CDR3 has 12 residues.

The genes are TRBV5-4 and TRBJ2-3, with TRBD2 matching over 7 bases. The CDR3 is 14 amino acids. J gave up 0 bases and V 2 bases, and 0 bases lay outside the gene matches. Germline V gives CDR1 SGHNT, CDR2 YYREEE (reference sequence). CDR3 residues: CASSFSGSTDTQYF. The CDR3 DNA sequence: TGTGCCAGCAGCTTTAGCGGGAGCACAGATACGCAGTATTTT.

The V and J genes are TRBV2 and TRBJ2-5; 11 bases map to TRBD1. The J call may be wrong; the DNA end is better matched by TRBJ2-7. CDR1 is SNHLY, CDR2 FYNNEI, per germline. There are 16 residues in the CDR3. CDR3 DNA: TGTGCCAGCAGGGGACCACGGACAGGGGGCGGCTACGAGCAGTACTTC. As protein: CASRGPRTGGGYEQYF.

This clone was detected only once. The chain couples TRBV7-2 to TRBJ1-2, with 9 bases fitting TRBD1. The CDR3 sequence is 15 residues long. The V gene end was trimmed by 4 bases and the J gene end by 5 bases; junction bases not matched to a gene: 8. Germline CDR1 and CDR2: SGHTA and FQGNSA. In DNA, the CDR3 is TGTGCCAGCAGCTCCCGGGACAGGGTATCGTATGGCTACACCTTC. Protein product: CASSSRDRVSYGYTF.

This chain links TRBV4-1 with TRBJ1-4; TRBD1 is a possible D gene (6 bases). Germline V gene sequence: CDR1 MGHRA, CDR2 YSYEKL. With 5 bases removed from V and 6 bases from J, the gap between germline ends came to 16 bases. This CDR3 has 15 residues. This CDR3 is CASSELGRGDEKLFF. The CDR3, as DNA: TGCGCCAGCAGCGAATTGGGCAGGGGAGATGAAAAACTGTTTTTT.

This rearrangement joins TRBV2 to TRBJ1-5; the D gene is possibly TRBD1 (6 bases). Germline CDR1 reads SNHLY; CDR2 reads FYNNEI. The CDR3 length is 15 residues. Trimming removed 4 bases from V and 0 bases from J, with 10 bases in between. This CDR3 reads CASSGTDYSNQPQHF. CDR3 sequence (DNA): TGTGCCAGCAGTGGGACAGATTATAGCAATCAGCCCCAGCATTTT.